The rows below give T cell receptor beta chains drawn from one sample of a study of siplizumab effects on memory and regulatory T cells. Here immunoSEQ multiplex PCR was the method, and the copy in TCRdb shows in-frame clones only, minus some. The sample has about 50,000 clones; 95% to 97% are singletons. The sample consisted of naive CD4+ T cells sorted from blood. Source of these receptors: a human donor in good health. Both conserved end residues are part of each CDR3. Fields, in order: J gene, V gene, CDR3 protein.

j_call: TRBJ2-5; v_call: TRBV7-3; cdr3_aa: CASSSSGPGETQYF
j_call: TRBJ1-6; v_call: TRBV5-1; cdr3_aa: CASSLGDGANSPLHF
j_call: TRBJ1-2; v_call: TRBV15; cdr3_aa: CATSRGGAANYGYTF
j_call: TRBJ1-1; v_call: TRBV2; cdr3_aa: CASKALGVNTEAFF
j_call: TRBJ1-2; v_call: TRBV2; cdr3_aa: CASSEMRTGGYTF
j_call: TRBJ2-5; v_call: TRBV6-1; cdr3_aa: CASSRDRAGETQYF
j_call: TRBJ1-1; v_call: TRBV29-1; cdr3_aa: CSVSPQGTEAFF
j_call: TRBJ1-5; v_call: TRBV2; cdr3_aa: CASSGLDRRSNQPQHF
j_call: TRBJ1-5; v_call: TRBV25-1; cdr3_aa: CASTQGGNQPQHF
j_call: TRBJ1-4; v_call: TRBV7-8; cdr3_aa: CASSGRQGTEKLFF
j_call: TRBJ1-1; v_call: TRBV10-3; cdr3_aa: CAIRDNPNTEAFF
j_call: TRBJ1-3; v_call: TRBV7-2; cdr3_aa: CASSSRGGDGNTIYF
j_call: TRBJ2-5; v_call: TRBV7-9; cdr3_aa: CASSLSQAYQETQYF
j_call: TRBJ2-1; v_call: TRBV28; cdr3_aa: CASSPGLAGVYIEQFF
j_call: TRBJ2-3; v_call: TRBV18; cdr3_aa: CASSPSSGNTDTQYF
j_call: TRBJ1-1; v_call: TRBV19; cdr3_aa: CASSIGANTEAFF
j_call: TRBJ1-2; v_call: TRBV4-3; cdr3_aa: CASSWGGTGMAGYTF
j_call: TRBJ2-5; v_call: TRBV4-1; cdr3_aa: CASSQETGEWETQYF
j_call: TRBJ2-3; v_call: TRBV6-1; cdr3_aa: CASSIVRSDTQYF
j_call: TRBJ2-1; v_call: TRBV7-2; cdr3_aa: CASSPLTSGGYNEQFF
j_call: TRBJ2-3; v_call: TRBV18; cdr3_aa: CASSPLRLAGGPTDTQYF
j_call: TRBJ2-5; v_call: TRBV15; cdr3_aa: CATDEQTQYF